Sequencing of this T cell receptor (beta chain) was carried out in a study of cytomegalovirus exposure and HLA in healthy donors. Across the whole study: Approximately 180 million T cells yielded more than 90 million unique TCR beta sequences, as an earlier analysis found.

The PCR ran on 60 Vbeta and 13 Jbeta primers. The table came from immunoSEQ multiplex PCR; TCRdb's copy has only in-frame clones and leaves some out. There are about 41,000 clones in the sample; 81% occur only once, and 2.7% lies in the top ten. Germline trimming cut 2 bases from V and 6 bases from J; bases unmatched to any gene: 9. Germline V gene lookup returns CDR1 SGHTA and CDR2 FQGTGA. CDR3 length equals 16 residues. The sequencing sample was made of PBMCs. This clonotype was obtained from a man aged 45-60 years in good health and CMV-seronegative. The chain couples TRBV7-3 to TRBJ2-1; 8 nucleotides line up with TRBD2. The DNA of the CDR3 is TGTGCCAGCAGCTTATCATCAGCGGGGGCCGGCAATGAGCAGTTCTTC. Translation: CASSLSSAGAGNEQFF.